A selection of T cell receptor beta chains follows, all from one sample in a study of a mutant IDH1 vaccine in newly diagnosed glioma. The protocol was immunoSEQ multiplex PCR, while the TCRdb copy is restricted to in-frame clones and leaves out a portion. Altogether about 96,000 clones are present, about four fifths being singletons, with the ten largest covering 6.5% to 9.5%. The source material was PBMCs, sampled from a glioma patient treated with radiotherapy, temozolomide or both. These receptors all come from a man aged 35 to 55 with glioma. CDR3s include the opening cysteine and the closing phenylalanine or tryptophan. D genes are given only for firm matches. Where a row states a size, it is once, few, many or the class of an expanded clone; other rows omit it.

D,size,J,length,V,DNA,CDR3
TRBD1,NA,TRBJ1-1,17,TRBV19,TGTGCCACCACTATACGGGACAGGGGACGGGGGGACACTGAAGCTTTCTTT,CATTIRDRGRGDTEAFF
NA,NA,TRBJ1-2,15,TRBV28,TGTGCCAGCAGTTTCGGGGGGGCGCGGAGCTATGGCTACACCTTC,CASSFGGARSYGYTF
NA,NA,TRBJ1-2,14,TRBV5-1,TGCGCCAGCAGCTTGGGGCAGGGGACCTATGGCTACACCTTC,CASSLGQGTYGYTF
TRBD1,NA,TRBJ1-1,12,TRBV12-5,TGTGCTAGTGTTCTCGACAGGGGAGGGGCTTTCTTT,CASVLDRGGAFF
NA,NA,TRBJ2-1,16,TRBV7-6,TGTGCCAGCAGCCTCCAAGCCGGGACAATTTACAATGAGCAGTTCTTC,CASSLQAGTIYNEQFF
TRBD2,NA,TRBJ2-3,15,TRBV2,TGTGCCAGCAGTTCCCCGGGACTAGCGGCAGATACGCAGTATTTT,CASSSPGLAADTQYF
NA,NA,TRBJ2-7,15,TRBV5-6,TGTGCCAGCAGCTGGACCGGGACACCATTTGACGAGCAGTACTTC,CASSWTGTPFDEQYF
NA,NA,TRBJ2-2,15,TRBV7-2,TGTGCCAGCACCCCGTGGCACCCGAACACCGGGGAGCTGTTTTTT,CASTPWHPNTGELFF
TRBD1,NA,TRBJ1-2,13,TRBV30,TGTGCCTGGAGTCACAGGGGGCCGTATGGCTACACCTTC,CAWSHRGPYGYTF
NA,NA,TRBJ1-6,14,TRBV5-6,TGTGCCAGCAGCTTGCGCCAGGGTTATTCACCCCTCCACTTT,CASSLRQGYSPLHF
NA,NA,TRBJ2-7,15,TRBV7-2,TGTGCCAGCAGCTTAGGTCGACAGGTGTACTACGAGCAGTACTTC,CASSLGRQVYYEQYF
NA,once,TRBJ2-5,14,TRBV19,TGTGCCAGTAGTCCTCGACAAGGGCAAGAGACCCAGTACTTC,CASSPRQGQETQYF
TRBD1,NA,TRBJ2-2,17,TRBV4-1,TGCGCCAGCAGCCAGTCCGACAGGGGGCTAAAGCGGGGGGAGCTGTTTTTT,CASSQSDRGLKRGELFF
NA,once,TRBJ2-3,14,TRBV13,TGTGCCAGCATTTCCAGGGGTAGGACAGATACGCAGTATTTT,CASISRGRTDTQYF
TRBD1,few,TRBJ1-1,15,TRBV27,TGTGCCAGCAGCCCTCAGGGGGCCGGGTACACTGAAGCTTTCTTT,CASSPQGAGYTEAFF
NA,NA,TRBJ2-1,14,TRBV10-2,TGCGCCAGCAGTGAGGTGGGGTCCTACAATGAGCAGTTCTTC,CASSEVGSYNEQFF
TRBD1,NA,TRBJ1-1,12,TRBV5-4,TGTGCCAGCAGCCCTCCGGGACAGGAAGCTTTCTTT,CASSPPGQEAFF
NA,NA,TRBJ1-1,12,TRBV2,TGTGCCAGCCGCGCAGGGAACACTGAAGCTTTCTTT,CASRAGNTEAFF
NA,NA,TRBJ1-4,16,TRBV4-3,TGCGCCAGCAGCCAAGATTGGATCCCCCTTAATGAAAAACTGTTTTTT,CASSQDWIPLNEKLFF
NA,NA,TRBJ1-2,13,TRBV27,TGTGCCAGCAGAAGTGACGCTAACTATGGCTACACCTTC,CASRSDANYGYTF
NA,few,TRBJ1-1,13,TRBV6-5,TGTGCCAGCAGTTACGGACAGAACACTGAAGCTTTCTTT,CASSYGQNTEAFF
NA,NA,TRBJ2-1,12,TRBV7-6,TGTGCCAGCAGCCCCTTGGGCGGCCCGGGGTTCTTC,CASSPLGGPGFF
NA,NA,TRBJ1-1,15,TRBV4-2,TGTGCCAGCAGCCAAGCCCAAACCCCGGGCACTGAAGCTTTCTTT,CASSQAQTPGTEAFF
TRBD2,NA,TRBJ2-1,18,TRBV7-6,TGTGCCAGCAGCTTAGTGGCTAGCGGGGGCCTCTCCTACAATGAGCAGTTCTTC,CASSLVASGGLSYNEQFF
NA,NA,TRBJ2-7,13,TRBV9,TGTGCCAGCAGCGTAGCGGGGGCTTACGAGCAGTACTTC,CASSVAGAYEQYF